These 12 T cell receptor beta chains came from one sample sequenced in a study of early T cells in non-severe SARS-CoV-2 infection. A single record per CDR3 protein comes from TCRdb applying MiXCR to the 5' RACE reads. The repertoire holds 35,000 to 45,000 distinct CDR3 sequences, with 12% as singletons. The sequenced sample was whole blood. The source is an adult who was a healthcare worker with PCR-confirmed SARS-CoV-2 infection or an uninfected control (not recorded which).

The chain carries TRBV7-9 and TRBJ2-5; D call uncertain. The CDR3 loop spans 13 amino acids. Germline CDR1 reads SEHNR; CDR2 reads FQNEAQ (reference sequence). V was pared by 2 bases and J by 4 bases, with 8 bases between. In DNA form, the CDR3 reads TGTGCCAGCAGCTTAATGTCTGGAGAGACCCAGTACTTC. This encodes CASSLMSGETQYF.

This clonotype was recorded at least ten times. The chain couples TRBV20-1 to TRBJ2-3; D remains ambiguous. Trimming took 2 bases from V and 0 from J, leaving 9 bases between them. There are 14 residues in the CDR3. Per the germline V gene, CDR1 is DFQATT and CDR2 is SNEGSKA (reference sequence). CDR3 in amino acids: CSARFYSSTDTQYF. The DNA for the CDR3 is TGCAGTGCTAGATTCTATTCCAGCACAGATACGCAGTATTTT.

The table lists this clonotype with a few counts. The genes are TRBV10-1 and TRBJ2-3; the D is unclear. V was trimmed by 3 bases and J by 0 bases, leaving 1 base between them. CDR1 and CDR2 (germline): WNHNN, SYGVQD (reference sequence). The CDR3 covers 12 residues. DNA for the CDR3: TGCGCCAGCAGTGACAGCACAGATACGCAGTATTTT. It specifies CASSDSTDTQYF.

This clonotype was detected ten times or more. V and J are TRBV20-1 and TRBJ1-1, with D unresolved. Per germline, CDR1 DFQATT and CDR2 SNEGSKA (reference sequence). The CDR3 contains 13 residues. Trimming cost V 3 bases and J 5 bases, with 13 bases left between them. CDR3 sequence: CSASQPLGTEAFF. The CDR3 region has the DNA TGCAGTGCTAGTCAACCCCTGGGAACTGAAGCTTTCTTT.

The chain is built from TRBV4-3 and TRBJ1-4; unclear D gene. Trimming pared 0 bases from V and 7 bases from J, leaving 6 bases between. Germline-derived CDR1 and CDR2 are LGHNA and YSLEER. This CDR3 is built from 13 residues. CDR3 region: CASSQERGEKLFF. CDR3 nucleotide sequence: TGCGCCAGCAGCCAAGAACGGGGTGAAAAACTGTTTTTT.

This clonotype was detected many times. V is TRBV7-3 and J is TRBJ1-6; D call uncertain. From germline, CDR1 is SGHTA and CDR2 FQGTGA. V lost 5 bases and J lost 10, with 15 bases in between. CDR3 length: 14 amino acids. Written as DNA, the CDR3 is TGTGCCAGCAGCGCCTGGACGTTCATGTCACCCCTCCACTTT. Encoded protein: CASSAWTFMSPLHF.

The chain recombines TRBV5-1 with TRBJ2-7, with D possibly matching TRBD1 (6 bases). Germline V gene sequence: CDR1 SGHRS, CDR2 YFSETQ. V was clipped by 0 bases and J by 9 bases, with 10 bases between them. The CDR3 has 12 amino acids. Here the CDR3 reads CASSLDRVGQYF. In DNA, the CDR3 is TGCGCCAGCAGCTTGGACAGGGTGGGGCAGTACTTC.

The chain couples TRBV6-2 or TRBV6-3 to TRBJ2-1; 7 bases agree with TRBD2. The V and J ends lost 7 bases and 2 bases, in that order; junction bases with no gene match: 11. Germline V gives CDR1 MNHEY, CDR2 SVGEGT. The CDR3 totals 16 residues. The CDR3 is CASKKREGQAYNEQFF. CDR3 DNA: TGTGCCAGCAAAAAGAGGGAGGGTCAGGCCTACAATGAGCAGTTCTTC.

This clonotype was observed at least ten times. The chain uses TRBV6-5 and TRBJ2-3; perhaps D is TRBD1 or TRBD2 (5 bases each). There are 16 residues in the CDR3. The germline gives CDR1 MNHEY, CDR2 SVGAGI. V lost 6 bases and J lost 6, with 22 bases in between. In DNA form, the CDR3 reads TGTGCCAGCAGCGCCGAGGGTGACAGCCTTCGGGATACGCAGTATTTT. Translated: CASSAEGDSLRDTQYF.

This clonotype came up a few times. V is TRBV15 and J is TRBJ1-1; D remains unclear. Germline lookup yields CDR1 LNHNV and CDR2 YYDKDF (reference sequence). This CDR3 spans 13 amino acids. Trimming left V 1 base short and J 6 bases short, with 9 bases between. CDR3 nucleotides: TGTGCCACCAGCAGAGGGGATACATCTGAAGCTTTCTTT. Translating gives CATSRGDTSEAFF.

This clonotype came up a few times. The V gene is TRBV28, the J gene TRBJ2-7, with no clear D. Trimming removed 2 bases from V and 3 bases from J, with 17 bases in between. The CDR3 loop spans 16 amino acids. The V gene's germline CDR1 is MDHEN and CDR2 SYDVKM. The CDR3: CASSLEWGTGHYEQYF. The CDR3, as DNA: TGTGCCAGCAGTTTAGAATGGGGAACGGGTCACTACGAGCAGTACTTC.

This rearrangement joins TRBV30 to TRBJ1-3, with 9 nucleotides matching TRBD1. V shed 3 bases, J shed 2 bases, and the junction held 8 bases outside the gene matches. Germline V CDR1 and CDR2: GTSNPN, SVGIG (reference sequence). The CDR3 totals 16 residues. The CDR3 DNA follows: TGTGCCTGGAGCTGGTGGACAGGGGCAACTGGAAACACCATATATTTT. Its translation is CAWSWWTGATGNTIYF.